These T cell receptor beta chains were read from a single sample in a study of T-cell reconstitution after alpha-beta-depleted transplantation in children. Using its own MiXCR run on the PCR reads, TCRdb lists one record per CDR3 protein. The sample has about 400,000 distinct CDR3 sequences; 15% to 20% are singletons. Here the sequenced sample was PBMCs, mostly from graft donor cells, taken 360 days after TCRalphabeta/CD19-depleted stem cell transplant. The source of these receptors is a boy under two years old who had a stem cell transplant for Wiskott-Aldrich syndrome, so the T cells may come from the graft donor. Each CDR3 is given with its conserved first and last residue. The D gene is left open where the match is weak. Only part of the rows carry a size: once, few, many, or a class if the clone is expanded.

d_call	clone_size	v_call	j_call	cdr3_aa	cdr3_nt
TRBD2	few	TRBV5-6	TRBJ2-1	CASSLFVVGGYNEQFF	TGTGCCAGCAGCTTATTCGTGGTGGGGGGGTACAATGAGCAGTTCTTC
TRBD1	many	TRBV2	TRBJ1-2	CASSVDRGRNGYTF	TGTGCCAGCAGTGTAGACAGGGGGCGGAATGGCTACACCTTC
-	few	TRBV7-8	TRBJ1-4	CASSLSEGNEKLFF	TGTGCCAGCAGCTTGTCTGAGGGGAACGAAAAACTGTTTTTT
-	-	TRBV9	TRBJ2-1	CASSVQGNEQFF	TGTGCCAGCAGCGTACAGGGCAATGAGCAGTTCTTC
-	-	TRBV4-3	TRBJ2-2	CASSQADWGELFF	TGCGCCAGCAGCCAAGCGGATTGGGGGGAGCTGTTTTTT
-	few	TRBV5-1	TRBJ1-1	CASSSSGIPNTEAFF	TGCGCCAGCAGCTCATCAGGGATTCCGAACACTGAAGCTTTCTTT
TRBD2	few	TRBV27	TRBJ2-3	CASSLGGVGDTQYF	TGTGCCAGCAGTTTGGGGGGGGTAGGGGATACGCAGTATTTT
TRBD2	once	TRBV19	TRBJ2-1	CASSTWGGMDEQFF	TGTGCCAGTAGTACGTGGGGAGGGATGGATGAGCAGTTCTTC
-	few	TRBV7-7	TRBJ2-2	CASSLAPHTGELFF	TGTGCCAGCAGCTTGGCACCTCACACCGGGGAGCTGTTTTTT
-	-	TRBV7-2	TRBJ2-2	CASRLTGGELFF	TGTGCCAGCAGGTTGACTGGCGGGGAGCTGTTTTTT
-	-	TRBV28	TRBJ1-4	CASSRRNLGEKLFF	TGTGCCAGCAGTCGCCGGAATTTGGGAGAAAAACTGTTTTTT
TRBD1	few	TRBV7-2	TRBJ1-2	CASSLAARQGNYGYTF	TGTGCCAGCAGCTTAGCAGCACGACAGGGTAACTATGGCTACACCTTC
-	once	TRBV27	TRBJ2-7	CASSFKGGRYEQYF	TGTGCCAGCAGTTTCAAGGGGGGCAGGTACGAGCAGTACTTC
-	-	TRBV7-2	TRBJ2-7	CASNRLATCYEQYF	TGTGCCAGCAACCGATTAGCGACTTGCTACGAGCAGTACTTC
-	few	TRBV30	TRBJ2-7	CAWRGWEPRGEQYF	TGTGCCTGGAGAGGGTGGGAACCTCGCGGCGAGCAGTACTTC
TRBD2	few	TRBV12-3/TRBV12-4	TRBJ2-3	CAFSFPAGVGDHTDTQYF	TGTGCCTTCAGTTTCCCCGCGGGGGTGGGCGATCACACAGATACGCAGTATTTT
-	-	TRBV5-1	TRBJ2-3	CASSLGGRGADTQYF	TGCGCCAGCAGCTTAGGAGGGAGAGGTGCAGATACGCAGTATTTT
-	few	TRBV5-1	TRBJ2-7	CASSLTMPGPRRYEQYF	TGCGCCAGCAGCTTGACGATGCCGGGCCCCCGGAGGTACGAGCAGTACTTC
-	few	TRBV28	TRBJ1-5	CASLTGIIDQPQHF	TGTGCCAGCTTAACAGGAATTATCGATCAGCCCCAGCATTTT
-	many	TRBV5-1	TRBJ2-1	CASRSYQSSYNEQFF	TGCGCCAGCAGATCGTACCAGAGCTCCTACAATGAGCAGTTCTTC
TRBD1	-	TRBV18	TRBJ2-7	CASSPGQTVYEQYF	TGTGCCAGCTCACCGGGACAGACTGTCTACGAGCAGTACTTC
-	-	TRBV5-1	TRBJ2-7	CASSLGASSDEQYF	TGCGCCAGCAGCTTGGGGGCCTCCTCCGACGAGCAGTACTTC
-	-	TRBV7-8	TRBJ2-1	CASSFGLAHYNEQFF	TGTGCCAGCAGCTTTGGGCTAGCGCACTACAATGAGCAGTTCTTC
-	-	TRBV7-7	TRBJ2-5	CASSQDRGGETQYF	TGTGCCAGCAGCCAGGATCGGGGCGGGGAGACCCAGTACTTC
TRBD2	-	TRBV20-1	TRBJ2-1	CSAHPTSGTYNEQFF	TGCAGTGCCCACCCCACTAGCGGAACGTACAATGAGCAGTTCTTC
TRBD1	few	TRBV19	TRBJ2-7	CASSKGTGESYEQYF	TGTGCCAGTAGCAAAGGGACAGGGGAAAGCTACGAGCAGTACTTC
TRBD1	few	TRBV7-2	TRBJ2-1	CASRDTPGQGAREQFF	TGTGCCAGCAGAGACACTCCGGGACAGGGGGCGAGGGAGCAGTTCTTC
-	few	TRBV6-6	TRBJ1-4	CASRQSEKLFF	TGTGCCAGCAGACAGTCCGAAAAACTGTTTTTT
TRBD2	-	TRBV6-5	TRBJ2-1	CASSTSGRALDNEQFF	TGTGCCAGCAGTACTAGCGGGAGGGCCCTCGACAATGAGCAGTTCTTC
-	few	TRBV20-1	TRBJ2-2	CSARQTTGELFF	TGCAGTGCTAGACAGACGACCGGGGAGCTGTTTTTT
-	few	TRBV19	TRBJ2-1	CASSRDQLGDEQFF	TGTGCCAGTAGCCGGGACCAGCTGGGTGATGAGCAGTTCTTC
TRBD2	few	TRBV10-3	TRBJ2-2	CAIASGVANTGELFF	TGTGCCATCGCTAGCGGAGTCGCGAACACCGGGGAGCTGTTTTTT
TRBD2	-	TRBV29-1	TRBJ2-2	CSAARLAGDPSGELFF	TGCAGCGCGGCGAGATTAGCGGGAGACCCCAGCGGGGAGCTGTTTTTT
-	-	TRBV20-1	TRBJ2-1	CSARGASSYNEQFF	TGCAGTGCTAGAGGGGCCTCTTCCTACAATGAGCAGTTCTTC
-	-	TRBV5-1	TRBJ2-6	CASSYRRLPSGANVLTF	TGCGCCAGCAGCTACCGTAGACTGCCCTCTGGGGCCAACGTCCTGACTTTC
-	-	TRBV5-1	TRBJ2-2	CASSLTDSPAGELFF	TGCGCCAGCAGCTTGACGGACTCCCCAGCCGGGGAGCTGTTTTTT
-	-	TRBV18	TRBJ2-3	CASSQIHTDTQYF	TGTGCCAGCTCACAGATACACACAGATACGCAGTATTTT
TRBD2	many	TRBV6-5	TRBJ2-1	CASSYSKRGEYNEQFF	TGTGCCAGCAGTTACTCCAAGCGGGGGGAGTACAATGAGCAGTTCTTC
-	few	TRBV12-3/TRBV12-4	TRBJ2-2	CASSFRSGTVPTGELFF	TGTGCCAGCAGTTTTAGGAGCGGGACAGTACCCACCGGGGAGCTGTTTTTT
-	many	TRBV7-8	TRBJ2-7	CASSLAHLDEQYF	TGTGCCAGCAGCTTAGCACACCTGGACGAGCAGTACTTC
-	few	TRBV20-1	TRBJ2-1	CSPKEGRNEQFF	TGCAGCCCGAAAGAGGGTAGGAATGAGCAGTTCTTC
-	few	TRBV7-9	TRBJ2-1	CASSPRQYNEQFF	TGTGCCAGCAGCCCCCGACAGTACAATGAGCAGTTCTTC
TRBD2	few	TRBV7-6	TRBJ2-2	CASSPTSRSGVGTGELFF	TGTGCCAGCAGCCCGACAAGTAGGAGCGGGGTCGGGACCGGGGAGCTGTTTTTT
TRBD1	many	TRBV7-9	TRBJ2-1	CASSLPGQGYNEQFF	TGTGCCAGCAGTTTACCGGGACAGGGTTACAATGAGCAGTTCTTC
-	-	TRBV14	TRBJ2-7	CASSHFYEQYF	TGTGCCAGCAGCCATTTCTACGAGCAGTACTTC
-	few	TRBV12-3/TRBV12-4	TRBJ2-5	CASSLQGTEETQYF	TGTGCCAGCAGTTTACAGGGGACGGAGGAGACCCAGTACTTC
-	-	TRBV4-3	TRBJ2-1	CASSSVPLLRTSYNEQFF	TGCGCCAGCAGTTCCGTCCCCCTCCTGCGGACTTCCTACAATGAGCAGTTCTTC
-	-	TRBV27	TRBJ1-5	CASSLKTGQPQHF	TGTGCCAGCAGTTTAAAGACTGGACAGCCCCAGCATTTT
TRBD2	-	TRBV18	TRBJ2-5	CASSPRPSGGGETQYF	TGTGCCAGCTCACCACGCCCCAGCGGGGGGGGAGAGACCCAGTACTTC
TRBD2	-	TRBV20-1	TRBJ2-7	CSARRLAGGSYEQYF	TGCAGTGCTAGACGACTAGCGGGAGGGAGCTACGAGCAGTACTTC
-	-	TRBV7-9	TRBJ2-3	CASRANPSHTQYF	TGTGCCAGCCGTGCCAATCCGTCGCATACGCAGTATTTT
TRBD1	few	TRBV2	TRBJ2-5	CASSPRTGGLTQYF	TGTGCCAGCAGTCCCCGGACAGGGGGTCTAACCCAGTACTTC
-	few	TRBV7-9	TRBJ1-6	CASSLGNSPLHF	TGTGCCAGCAGCTTAGGGAATTCACCCCTCCACTTT
TRBD2	-	TRBV12-3/TRBV12-4	TRBJ2-1	CASSWAAGKDEQFF	TGTGCCAGCAGTTGGGCAGCGGGGAAGGATGAGCAGTTCTTC
TRBD2	-	TRBV7-2	TRBJ2-1	CASSLLAGYKFYNEQFF	TGTGCCAGCAGCTTACTAGCGGGGTATAAATTCTACAATGAGCAGTTCTTC
-	few	TRBV2	TRBJ2-7	CASRPTGTAAEQYF	TGTGCCAGCCGACCTACGGGGACCGCCGCCGAGCAGTACTTC
-	-	TRBV10-3	TRBJ2-1	CAIRPVRSSYNEQFF	TGTGCCATCAGACCCGTAAGAAGCTCCTACAATGAGCAGTTCTTC
-	few	TRBV7-2	TRBJ2-1	CASSLTAGQFNEQFF	TGTGCCAGCAGCTTAACGGCAGGGCAATTCAATGAGCAGTTCTTC